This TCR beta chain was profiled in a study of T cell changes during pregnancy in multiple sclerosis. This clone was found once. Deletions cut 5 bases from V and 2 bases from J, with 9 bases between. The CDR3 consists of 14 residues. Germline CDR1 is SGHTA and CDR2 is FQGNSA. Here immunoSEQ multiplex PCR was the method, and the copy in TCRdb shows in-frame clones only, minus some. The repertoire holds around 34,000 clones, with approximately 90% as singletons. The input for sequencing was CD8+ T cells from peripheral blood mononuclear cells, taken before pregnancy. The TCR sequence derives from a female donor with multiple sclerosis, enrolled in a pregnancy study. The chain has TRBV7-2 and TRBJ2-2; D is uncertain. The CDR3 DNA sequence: TGTGCCAGCAGCAAACAGCTAAACACCGGGGAGCTGTTTTTT. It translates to CASSKQLNTGELFF.